This is a list of T cell receptor beta chains from one sample in a study of CD8 T cells in ankylosing spondylitis. Using its own MiXCR run on the 5' RACE reads, TCRdb lists one record per CDR3 protein. Of about 220,000 distinct CDR3 sequences listed, about 17% are singletons. Material: blood, either unsorted or a sorted T cell fraction (not recorded which). The origin of the receptors is a male donor with ankylosing spondylitis. Each CDR3 is given with its conserved first and last residue. Fields, in order: J gene, V gene, clone size, CDR3 protein. Expanded clones get a size class; other rows say once, few or many, or leave the size out.

j_call: TRBJ1-5
v_call: TRBV4-1
clone_size: few
cdr3_aa: CASSQGVYSNQPQHF

j_call: TRBJ2-1
v_call: TRBV15
clone_size: few
cdr3_aa: CATRRGRDYSYNEQFF

j_call: TRBJ2-1
v_call: TRBV29-1
clone_size: many
cdr3_aa: CSVAGPGLADYNEQFF

j_call: TRBJ2-5
v_call: TRBV27
clone_size: .
cdr3_aa: CASSLGTSGELETQYF

j_call: TRBJ2-1
v_call: TRBV20-1
clone_size: few
cdr3_aa: CSAKGKRGLLYNEQFF

j_call: TRBJ1-4
v_call: TRBV12-3/TRBV12-4
clone_size: .
cdr3_aa: CASSLWGYNEKLFF

j_call: TRBJ2-1
v_call: TRBV4-1
clone_size: many
cdr3_aa: CASSQEWTTYNEQFF

j_call: TRBJ2-3
v_call: TRBV24-1
clone_size: .
cdr3_aa: CATSDRDSSLDTQYF

j_call: TRBJ2-5
v_call: TRBV20-1
clone_size: .
cdr3_aa: CSARSWTSGGEETQYF

j_call: TRBJ2-2
v_call: TRBV15
clone_size: .
cdr3_aa: CATSREKAAGELFF

j_call: TRBJ2-7
v_call: TRBV3-1
clone_size: many
cdr3_aa: CASSQERAFNYEQYF

j_call: TRBJ1-2
v_call: TRBV13
clone_size: .
cdr3_aa: CASSLGGSGYGYTF

j_call: TRBJ2-1
v_call: TRBV24-1
clone_size: .
cdr3_aa: CATRDRGYNEQFF

j_call: TRBJ2-2
v_call: TRBV6-2/TRBV6-3
clone_size: few
cdr3_aa: CASSPTGFNTGELFF

j_call: TRBJ2-7
v_call: TRBV15
clone_size: .
cdr3_aa: CATSASDRGTYEQYF

j_call: TRBJ1-2
v_call: TRBV29-1
clone_size: .
cdr3_aa: CSVELRDRNYGYTF

j_call: TRBJ2-7
v_call: TRBV2
clone_size: .
cdr3_aa: CASSDRTGSYEQYF

j_call: TRBJ2-4
v_call: TRBV4-3
clone_size: few
cdr3_aa: CASSQDRGGINIQYF

j_call: TRBJ2-1
v_call: TRBV5-1
clone_size: few
cdr3_aa: CASRPIAGGVYNEQFF

j_call: TRBJ2-3
v_call: TRBV7-3
clone_size: .
cdr3_aa: CASSLNLAGTDTQYF

j_call: TRBJ2-2
v_call: TRBV6-6
clone_size: .
cdr3_aa: CASSTENTWELFF

j_call: TRBJ1-2
v_call: TRBV14
clone_size: .
cdr3_aa: CASSQDPDRSLFEGYTF

j_call: TRBJ1-1
v_call: TRBV4-1
clone_size: once
cdr3_aa: CASSQENGPSEAFF

j_call: TRBJ2-2
v_call: TRBV9
clone_size: .
cdr3_aa: CASSVGTMNTGELFF

j_call: TRBJ1-2
v_call: TRBV3-1
clone_size: few
cdr3_aa: CASSQGGDSYGYTF

j_call: TRBJ2-3
v_call: TRBV7-9
clone_size: .
cdr3_aa: CASSTGPRAQYF

j_call: TRBJ1-2
v_call: TRBV5-6
clone_size: few
cdr3_aa: CASTSWGGFPVGYGYTF

j_call: TRBJ1-2
v_call: TRBV27
clone_size: .
cdr3_aa: CASSFLADPRDGYTF

j_call: TRBJ1-1
v_call: TRBV10-3
clone_size: once
cdr3_aa: CAISESDSVGEAFF

j_call: TRBJ2-7
v_call: TRBV27
clone_size: .
cdr3_aa: CASRGGGVDEQYF

j_call: TRBJ2-7
v_call: TRBV4-3
clone_size: .
cdr3_aa: CASSQAAGGDEQYF

j_call: TRBJ1-3
v_call: TRBV10-2
clone_size: .
cdr3_aa: CASSEPGPGNTIYF

j_call: TRBJ1-6
v_call: TRBV6-4
clone_size: .
cdr3_aa: CASSPDRGPYNSPLHF

j_call: TRBJ2-7
v_call: TRBV25-1
clone_size: few
cdr3_aa: CASSELGVTYEQYF

j_call: TRBJ2-1
v_call: TRBV7-7
clone_size: .
cdr3_aa: CASSLHAPDGDNEQFF

j_call: TRBJ2-7
v_call: TRBV2
clone_size: .
cdr3_aa: CASSVYTNYEQYF